This TCR beta chain was recovered during a study of shared clonotypes between healthy human individuals. Some clones are missing from TCRdb's copy, which holds only in-frame ones; the method was immunoSEQ multiplex PCR. This sample has more than 2,000,000 clones, with around nine tenths found just once. This sequence was found in a man in his late teens or twenties in good health. The sample consisted of naive CD4+ T cells sorted from blood. This sample's subset: CD45RA+ positively selected.

The CDR3 loop reads CASSLVAMGSPLHF. In nucleotides, the CDR3 is TGCGCCAGCAGCTTGGTAGCCATGGGGTCACCCCTCCACTTT. The chain links TRBV5-1 to TRBJ1-6; D gene uncertain. Looked up from germline, CDR1 is SGHRS and CDR2 is YFSETQ. V was shortened by 0 bases and J by 10 bases, with 11 bases between the two germline ends. This CDR3 contains 14 residues.